What follows is one T cell receptor beta chain and its context. Per the original methods: Amplification of reference gene primers was used by the study to estimate nucleated cell counts. The assay was immunoSEQ multiplex PCR, and TCRdb's table has in-frame clones only and misses some. V, J and clone size reflect that table, while D and trimming were determined from the DNA. The sample shows 180,000 or so clones, over 70% of them seen only once. The study drew participants aged about 18 to 90 years from under 30 US areas. Those designated as exposed participants met a COVID-19 case within 2 weeks before study entry. This specimen belongs to a study of blood T cell repertoires in COVID-19. This sequence originates from a man in his 60s who had been exposed to COVID-19. Sequenced input: PBMCs or T cells enriched from blood (not recorded which).

CDR3 region: CASTPGQGWNSPLHF. CDR3 DNA: TGTGCCAGCACCCCGGGACAGGGGTGGAATTCACCCCTCCACTTT. This chain links TRBV6-5 with TRBJ1-6, with 10 bases aligning to TRBD1. Germline V gene sequence: CDR1 MNHEY, CDR2 SVGAGI. CDR3 length equals 15 residues. Germline trimming cut 7 bases from V and 7 bases from J; bases unmatched to any gene: 7.